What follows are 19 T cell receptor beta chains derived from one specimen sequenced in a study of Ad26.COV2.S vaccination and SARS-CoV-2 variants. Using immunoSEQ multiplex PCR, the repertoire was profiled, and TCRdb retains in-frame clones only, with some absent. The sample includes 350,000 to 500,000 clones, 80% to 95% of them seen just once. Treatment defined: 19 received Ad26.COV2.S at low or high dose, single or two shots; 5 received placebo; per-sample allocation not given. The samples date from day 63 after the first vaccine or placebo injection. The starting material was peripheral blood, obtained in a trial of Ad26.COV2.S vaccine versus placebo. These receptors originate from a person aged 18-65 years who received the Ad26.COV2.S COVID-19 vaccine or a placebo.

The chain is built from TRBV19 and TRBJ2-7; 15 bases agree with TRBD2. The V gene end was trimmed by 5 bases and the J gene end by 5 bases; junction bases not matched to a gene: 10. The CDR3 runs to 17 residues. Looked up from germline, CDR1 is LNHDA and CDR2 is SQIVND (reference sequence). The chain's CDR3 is CASSVPGLAGGVNEQYF. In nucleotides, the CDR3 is TGTGCCAGTAGTGTTCCGGGACTAGCGGGAGGAGTCAACGAGCAGTACTTC.

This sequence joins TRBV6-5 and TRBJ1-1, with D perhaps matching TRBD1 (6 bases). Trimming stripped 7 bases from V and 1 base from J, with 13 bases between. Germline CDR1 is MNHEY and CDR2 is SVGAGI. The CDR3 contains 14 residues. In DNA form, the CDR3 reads TGTGCCAGCACCTCGGGGGGCCAGAACACTGAAGCTTTCTTT. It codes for CASTSGGQNTEAFF.

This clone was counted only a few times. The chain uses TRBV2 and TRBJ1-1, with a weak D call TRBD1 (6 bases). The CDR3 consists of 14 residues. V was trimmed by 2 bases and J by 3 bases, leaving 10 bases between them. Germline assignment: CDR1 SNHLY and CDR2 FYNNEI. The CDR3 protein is CASSEQGRDTEAFF. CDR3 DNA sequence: TGTGCCAGCAGTGAACAGGGGAGGGACACTGAAGCTTTCTTT.

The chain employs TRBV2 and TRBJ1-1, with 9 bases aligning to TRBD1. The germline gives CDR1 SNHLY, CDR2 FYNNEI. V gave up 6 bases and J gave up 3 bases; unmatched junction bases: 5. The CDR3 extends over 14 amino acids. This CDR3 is CASSFDRGYTEAFF. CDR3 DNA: TGTGCCAGCAGCTTCGACAGGGGGTACACTGAAGCTTTCTTT.

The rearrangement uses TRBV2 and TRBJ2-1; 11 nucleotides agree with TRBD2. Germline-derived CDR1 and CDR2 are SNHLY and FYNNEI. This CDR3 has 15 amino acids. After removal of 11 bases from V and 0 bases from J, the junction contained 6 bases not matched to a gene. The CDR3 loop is CAGGTSGSSYNEQFF. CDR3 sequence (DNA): TGTGCCGGGGGGACTAGCGGCAGCTCCTACAATGAGCAGTTCTTC. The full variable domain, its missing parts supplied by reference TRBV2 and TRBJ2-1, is EPEVTQTPSHQVTQMGQEVILRCVPISNHLYFYWYRQILGQKVEFLVSFYNNEISEKSEIFDDQFSVERPDGSNFTLKIRSTKLEDSAMYFCAGGTSGSSYNEQFFGPGTRLTVL.

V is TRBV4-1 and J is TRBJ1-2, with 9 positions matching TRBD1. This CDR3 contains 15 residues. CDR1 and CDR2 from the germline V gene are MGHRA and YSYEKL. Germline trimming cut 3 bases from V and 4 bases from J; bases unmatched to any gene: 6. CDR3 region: CASSHLTGGLYGYTF. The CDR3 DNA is TGCGCCAGCAGCCACCTCACAGGGGGCCTCTATGGCTACACCTTC.

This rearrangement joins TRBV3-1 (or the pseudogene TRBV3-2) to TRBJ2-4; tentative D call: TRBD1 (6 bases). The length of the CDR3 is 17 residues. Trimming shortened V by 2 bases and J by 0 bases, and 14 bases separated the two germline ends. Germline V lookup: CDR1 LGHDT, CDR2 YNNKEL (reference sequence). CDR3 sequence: CASSQQQGSIAKNIQYF. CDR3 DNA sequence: TGTGCCAGCAGCCAACAACAGGGATCCATAGCCAAAAACATTCAGTACTTC.

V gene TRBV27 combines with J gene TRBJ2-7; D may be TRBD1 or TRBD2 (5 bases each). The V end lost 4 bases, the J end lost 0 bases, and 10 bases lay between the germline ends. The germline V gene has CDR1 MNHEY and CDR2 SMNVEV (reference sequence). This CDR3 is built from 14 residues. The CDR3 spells CASSSGTASYEQYF. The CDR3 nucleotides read TGTGCCAGCAGTTCTGGGACGGCCTCCTACGAGCAGTACTTC.

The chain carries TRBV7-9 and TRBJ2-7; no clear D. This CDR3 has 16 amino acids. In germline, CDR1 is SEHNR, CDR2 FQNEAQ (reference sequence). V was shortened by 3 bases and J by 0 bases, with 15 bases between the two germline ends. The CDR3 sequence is CASSFIGGLSSYEQYF. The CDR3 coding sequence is TGTGCCAGCAGCTTTATCGGCGGATTGAGCTCCTACGAGCAGTACTTC.

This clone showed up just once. Here the CDR3 reads CASSLEESGTGSTGELFF. CDR3 bases: TGCGCCAGCAGCTTGGAAGAGTCCGGGACAGGGAGCACCGGGGAGCTGTTTTTT. This rearrangement joins TRBV5-1 to TRBJ2-2, with 9 bases that match TRBD1. There are 18 residues in the CDR3. Germline V gives CDR1 SGHRS, CDR2 YFSETQ. Trimming took 0 bases from V and 4 from J; bases not matched to a gene: 10.

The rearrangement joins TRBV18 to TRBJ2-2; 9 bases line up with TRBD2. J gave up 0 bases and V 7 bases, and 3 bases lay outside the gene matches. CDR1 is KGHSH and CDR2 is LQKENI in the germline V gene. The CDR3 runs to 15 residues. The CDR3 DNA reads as TGTGCCAGCTTTGCTAGCGGGACGAACACCGGGGAGCTGTTTTTT. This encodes CASFASGTNTGELFF.

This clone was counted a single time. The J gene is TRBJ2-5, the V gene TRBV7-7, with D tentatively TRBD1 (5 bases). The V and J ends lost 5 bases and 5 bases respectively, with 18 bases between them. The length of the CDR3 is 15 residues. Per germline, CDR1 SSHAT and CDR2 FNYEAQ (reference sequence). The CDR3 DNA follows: TGTGCCAGCAGCCCCATCCCCCAGGGAAGGGAGACCCAGTACTTC. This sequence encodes CASSPIPQGRETQYF. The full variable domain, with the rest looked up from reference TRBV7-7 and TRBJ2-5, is GAGVSQSPRYKVTKRGQDVTLRCDPISSHATLYWYQQALGQGPEFLTYFNYEAQPDKSGLPSDRFSAERPEGSISTLTIQRTEQRDSAMYRCASSPIPQGRETQYFGPGTRLLVL.

CDR3 in DNA: TGCGCCAGCCGTTGGAGGGGAAGTTCCTACAATGAGCAGTTCTTC. Translated: CASRWRGSSYNEQFF. V is TRBV10-2 and J is TRBJ2-1; maybe TRBD2 (6 bases). The length of the CDR3 is 15 residues. Germline V CDR1 and CDR2: WSHSY, SAAADI. V lost 8 bases and J lost 1, with 15 bases in between.

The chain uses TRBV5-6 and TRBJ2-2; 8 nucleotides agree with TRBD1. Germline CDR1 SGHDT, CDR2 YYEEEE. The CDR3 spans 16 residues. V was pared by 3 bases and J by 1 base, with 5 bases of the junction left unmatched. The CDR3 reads CASSYAGQVNTGELFF. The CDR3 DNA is TGTGCCAGCAGCTATGCGGGACAGGTGAACACCGGGGAGCTGTTTTTT.

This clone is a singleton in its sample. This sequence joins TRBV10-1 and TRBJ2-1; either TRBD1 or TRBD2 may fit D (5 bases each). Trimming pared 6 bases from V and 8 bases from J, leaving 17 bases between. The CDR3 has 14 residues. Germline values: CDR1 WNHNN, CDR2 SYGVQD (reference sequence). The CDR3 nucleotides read TGCGCCAGCAGCGTCCGGGATTCGGGACATGAGCAGTTCTTC. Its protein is CASSVRDSGHEQFF.

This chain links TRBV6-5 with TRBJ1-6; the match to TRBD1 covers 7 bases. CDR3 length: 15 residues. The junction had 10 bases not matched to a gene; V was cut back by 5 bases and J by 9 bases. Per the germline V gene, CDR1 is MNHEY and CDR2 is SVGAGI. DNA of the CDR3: TGTGCCAGCAGTCAGGACAGGCCCTCACGTTCACCCCTCCACTTT. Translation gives CASSQDRPSRSPLHF.

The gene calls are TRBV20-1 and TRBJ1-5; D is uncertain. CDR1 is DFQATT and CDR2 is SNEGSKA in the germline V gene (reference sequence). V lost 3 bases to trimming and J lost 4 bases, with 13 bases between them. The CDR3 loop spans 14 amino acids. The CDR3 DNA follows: TGCAGTGCTAGTGCTCAGTCCTTAAATCAGCCCCAGCATTTT. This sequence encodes CSASAQSLNQPQHF.

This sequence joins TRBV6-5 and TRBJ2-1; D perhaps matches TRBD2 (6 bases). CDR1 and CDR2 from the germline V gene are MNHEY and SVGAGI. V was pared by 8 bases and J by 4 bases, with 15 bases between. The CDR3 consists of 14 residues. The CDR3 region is CASGRGSFYNEQFF. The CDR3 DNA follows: TGTGCCAGCGGCCGGGGGAGTTTTTACAATGAGCAGTTCTTC.

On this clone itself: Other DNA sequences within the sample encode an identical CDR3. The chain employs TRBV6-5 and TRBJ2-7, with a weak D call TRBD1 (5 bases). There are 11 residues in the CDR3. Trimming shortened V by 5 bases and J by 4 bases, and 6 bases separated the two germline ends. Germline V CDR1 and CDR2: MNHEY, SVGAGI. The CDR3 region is CASSTGYEQYF. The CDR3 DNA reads TGTGCCAGCAGTACAGGTTACGAGCAGTACTTC.